This T cell receptor (beta chain) was recorded in a study of T cell responses to AZD1222 COVID-19 vaccine. The study's findings and limits: Seropositive at baseline were only 5 to 7 AZD1222 recipients. Donors skewed white British and female; clonal diversity was possibly underestimated. Elevations in Spike-specific TCR breadth and depth followed administration of two AZD1222 doses.

Using immunoSEQ multiplex PCR, the repertoire was profiled, and TCRdb retains in-frame clones only, with some absent. Of 65,000 to 70,000 clones listed, 83% are singletons. The CDR3 runs to 13 residues. CDR1 is LNHDA and CDR2 is SQIVND in the germline V gene (reference sequence). V was shortened by 6 bases and J by 2 bases, with 10 bases between the two germline ends. This clone was seen only once. What it recognizes is unknown. The gene calls are TRBV19 and TRBJ1-1; no reliable D call. This sequence was found in an adult who received the AZD1222 COVID-19 vaccine. The source material was peripheral blood, sampled 28 days after the second AZD1222 dose. CDR3 nucleotide sequence: TGTGCCAGTAGACGCAGCGTTAACACTGAAGCTTTCTTT. It yields the protein CASRRSVNTEAFF.